Listed below are T cell receptor beta chains from one sample, sequenced in a study of vaccination effects on CD4 cells after COVID-19. Method: immunoSEQ multiplex PCR; TCRdb's copy keeps in-frame clones and lacks some. The table has about 25,000 clones, 73% seen once. These receptors are not linked to any known antigen. The source material was CD4+ T cells from PBMCs cultured without peptide, sampled before COVID-19 vaccination. These receptors were obtained from a human donor who received a COVID-19 vaccine. Both conserved end residues are part of each CDR3. The D gene is left open where the match is weak. Rows may omit the clone size; those that give it use once, few, many or a size class.

cdr3_aa	cdr3_nt	v_call	j_call	clone_size	d_call
CASSFSPGQGNYGYTF	TGTGCCAGCAGCTTTTCCCCCGGACAGGGTAACTATGGCTACACCTTC	TRBV5-4	TRBJ1-2	NA	TRBD1
CASSGGIPNSPLHF	TGTGCCAGCAGCGGGGGCATCCCTAATTCGCCCCTCCACTTT	TRBV16	TRBJ1-6	NA	NA
CASSHGSRGGDIETQYF	TGTGCCAGCAGCCACGGGTCACGGGGAGGGGATATAGAGACCCAGTACTTC	TRBV4-2	TRBJ2-5	NA	TRBD2
CASSFGTSGVADTQYF	TGTGCCAGCAGCTTCGGGACTAGCGGGGTCGCAGATACGCAGTATTTT	TRBV7-2	TRBJ2-3	NA	TRBD2
CASALGRYEQYF	TGTGCCAGCGCCCTTGGTCGGTACGAGCAGTACTTC	TRBV2	TRBJ2-7	NA	NA
CAWSVLAPYEQFF	TGTGCCTGGAGTGTACTAGCTCCATATGAGCAGTTCTTC	TRBV30	TRBJ2-1	few	NA
CASGLGIRDRGETQYF	TGTGCTAGTGGTTTGGGGATCCGGGACAGGGGAGAGACCCAGTACTTC	TRBV12-5	TRBJ2-5	NA	TRBD1
CASTPSGNQETQYF	TGTGCCAGTACCCCTAGCGGAAACCAAGAGACCCAGTACTTC	TRBV19	TRBJ2-5	NA	TRBD2
CASRTRGTSGRGEQFF	TGTGCCAGTAGAACAAGGGGGACTAGCGGGAGGGGTGAGCAGTTCTTC	TRBV19	TRBJ2-1	once	TRBD2
CASSLMPGGAETQYF	TGTGCCAGCAGCTTGATGCCTGGAGGTGCCGAGACCCAGTACTTC	TRBV5-6	TRBJ2-5	NA	NA
CASSLDRFTYGYTF	TGTGCCAGCAGCTTAGACAGGTTCACCTATGGCTACACCTTC	TRBV11-2	TRBJ1-2	NA	NA
CASRITSGNEQFF	TGTGCCAGTAGAATTACTAGCGGCAATGAGCAGTTCTTC	TRBV19	TRBJ2-1	NA	TRBD2
CATSKGQGGSGNTIYF	TGTGCCACCAGCAAGGGCCAGGGGGGCTCTGGAAACACCATATATTTT	TRBV15	TRBJ1-3	few	TRBD1
CASSTVPTGGAFSNQPQHF	TGCGCCAGCAGCACGGTTCCTACAGGGGGCGCTTTCAGCAATCAGCCCCAGCATTTT	TRBV5-1	TRBJ1-5	NA	TRBD1
CSVERTGVGVEAFF	TGCAGCGTTGAACGAACAGGGGTAGGGGTTGAAGCTTTCTTT	TRBV29-1	TRBJ1-1	NA	TRBD1
CASSQDRLAKRYNEQFF	TGCGCCAGCAGCCAAGATAGGCTAGCGAAAAGATACAATGAGCAGTTCTTC	TRBV4-1	TRBJ2-1	NA	NA
CASSQRRAGAESYNSPLHF	TGTGCCAGCAGCCAGAGGAGGGCAGGGGCTGAATCCTATAATTCACCCCTCCACTTT	TRBV14	TRBJ1-6	NA	NA
CASSNPRQLSYEQYF	TGTGCCAGCAGTAATCCCCGACAGTTATCCTACGAGCAGTACTTC	TRBV6-2/TRBV6-3	TRBJ2-7	NA	NA
CASSRNPEGVDTQYF	TGTGCCAGCAGCCGAAATCCGGAGGGGGTAGATACGCAGTATTTT	TRBV4-2	TRBJ2-3	NA	NA